Below are 6 T cell receptor beta chains sequenced from a single sample in a study of blood T cell repertoires in COVID-19 (TCRdb year 2020). Library preparation was by the immunoSEQ multiplex PCR assay. Not all clones reach the TCRdb copy of this immuneACCESS table, which keeps in-frame sequences only. Checked studies attribute under half of the gap to unresolved V genes and leave the rest unexplained. This sample holds 240,000 or so clones; around 83% were observed only once. Clones ranked in the top ten supply roughly 3.3% of the sample. Specimen: peripheral blood. Receptor source: a young woman with acute or convalescent COVID-19.

About this clone: The same CDR3 can be traced to other DNA sequences in this sample. V is TRBV18 and J is TRBJ2-2, with D unresolved. CDR1 and CDR2 (germline): KGHSH, LQKENI. The ends were cut back, 3 bases at V and 0 bases at J, with 5 bases in the middle. The length of the CDR3 is 14 residues. Written as DNA, the CDR3 is TGTGCCAGCTCACCGAGCACGAACACCGGGGAGCTGTTTTTT. Translation gives CASSPSTNTGELFF.

The gene calls are TRBV27 and TRBJ2-3; D possibly corresponds to TRBD2 (5 bases). This CDR3 comprises 13 residues. Trimming stripped 1 base from V and 6 bases from J, with 8 bases between. Germline V gene sequence: CDR1 MNHEY, CDR2 SMNVEV (reference sequence). CDR3 sequence (DNA): TGTGCCAGCAGTTTATTTTCGGGGGATACGCAGTATTTT. The encoded protein is CASSLFSGDTQYF.

This chain joins TRBV11-2 and TRBJ2-6; possible D gene TRBD1, 6 bases. Germline CDR1 reads SGHAT; CDR2 reads FQNNGV. The V end lost 5 bases, the J end lost 2 bases, and 10 bases lay between the germline ends. This CDR3 has 15 residues. The CDR3 coding sequence is TGTGCCAGCAGCAAAGGACAGACTGGGGCCAACGTCCTGACTTTC. Amino acids: CASSKGQTGANVLTF. Full variable domain (remainder filled in from reference TRBV11-2 and TRBJ2-6): EAGVAQSPRYKIIEKRQSVAFWCNPISGHATLYWYQQILGQGPKLLIQFQNNGVVDDSQLPKDRFSAERLKGVDSTLKIQPAKLEDSAVYLCASSKGQTGANVLTFGAGSRLTVL.

The chain uses TRBV20-1 and TRBJ2-7; 8 nucleotides match TRBD1. With V trimmed by 3 bases and J by 3 bases, 4 bases remained unmatched. The CDR3 sequence is 13 residues long. CDR1 is DFQATT and CDR2 is SNEGSKA in the germline V gene (reference sequence). The CDR3 reads CSASTRGLYEQYF. DNA of the CDR3: TGCAGTGCTAGTACCAGGGGGCTCTACGAGCAGTACTTC.

V and J are TRBV19 and TRBJ2-1; TRBD1 matches at 9 bases. Germline assignment: CDR1 LNHDA and CDR2 SQIVND (reference sequence). After removal of 4 bases from V and 7 bases from J, the junction contained 8 bases not matched to a gene. The CDR3 runs 15 residues. CDR3 nucleotide sequence: TGTGCCAGTAGTAAGGGACAGGGCTTATCAAATGAGCAGTTCTTC. It translates to CASSKGQGLSNEQFF.

V gene TRBV25-1 combines with J gene TRBJ1-2, with D possibly TRBD1 on 5 matching bases. CDR1 and CDR2 (germline): MGHDK, SYGVNS. The V end lost 0 bases, the J end lost 3 bases, and 11 bases lay between the germline ends. The CDR3 extends over 15 amino acids. The CDR3 protein is CASSEYQGLDYGYTF. In DNA, the CDR3 is TGTGCCAGCAGTGAATACCAGGGTTTGGACTATGGCTACACCTTC.